Below are 30 T cell receptor beta chains sequenced from a single sample in a study of T-cell reconstitution after alpha-beta-depleted transplantation in children. Library preparation (for TCRbeta) was performed with unique molecular identifiers. TCRdb independently ran MiXCR on the PCR reads; one entry per CDR3 protein. The data show 450,000 to 600,000 distinct CDR3 sequences, with over 10% seen just once and 2% to 2.5% held by the top ten. The sequenced sample was PBMCs, mostly from graft donor cells, obtained 360 days after TCRalphabeta/CD19-depleted stem cell transplant. Receptors originate from a male patient aged 5 to 17 who had a stem cell transplant for acute myeloid leukemia, so the T cells may come from the graft donor.

The V call is TRBV7-2, the J call TRBJ2-5; D is unresolved. Trimming shortened V by 0 bases and J by 4 bases, and 21 bases separated the two germline ends. The CDR3 has 18 residues. Germline V gene lookup returns CDR1 SGHTA and CDR2 FQGNSA. The CDR3 loop is CASSLATRQSTGGETQYF. For the CDR3, the DNA is TGTGCCAGCAGCTTAGCCACTCGGCAGTCTACGGGTGGAGAGACCCAGTACTTC.

This chain connects TRBV13 to TRBJ2-2; 7 nucleotides match TRBD2. Germline CDR1 is PRHDT and CDR2 is FYEKMQ (reference sequence). The V gene end was trimmed by 5 bases and the J gene end by 7 bases; junction bases not matched to a gene: 1. The CDR3 covers 12 residues. CDR3 nucleotide sequence: TGTGCCAGCAGCAAGCGGGACGGGGAGCTGTTTTTT. This translates into CASSKRDGELFF.

This clonotype was seen a handful of times. This sequence joins TRBV11-2 and TRBJ2-6; the D gene is possibly TRBD2 (6 bases). The CDR3 extends over 16 amino acids. Germline-derived CDR1 and CDR2 are SGHAT and FQNNGV. The V end lost 1 base, the J end lost 9 bases, and 16 bases lay between the germline ends. The CDR3 sequence is CASSLGLGPWYNVLTF. In DNA, the CDR3 is TGTGCCAGCAGCTTAGGACTAGGACCCTGGTACAACGTCCTGACTTTC.

This rearrangement joins TRBV7-2 to TRBJ2-7; 12 bases fit TRBD2. This CDR3 is built from 14 residues. V gave up 5 bases and J gave up 6 bases; unmatched junction bases: 5. Germline CDR1 is SGHTA and CDR2 is FQGNSA. The CDR3 DNA follows: TGTGCCAGCAGCCTAAGGACTAGCGGGGTCGAGCAGTACTTC. This translates into CASSLRTSGVEQYF.

This chain uses TRBV7-3 with TRBJ1-1; D is perhaps TRBD1 (6 bases). Germline V gene lookup returns CDR1 SGHTA and CDR2 FQGTGA. This CDR3 is 15 amino acids long. Trimming left V 5 bases short and J 0 bases short, with 13 bases between. CDR3 in amino acids: CASSLGQTMNTEAFF. CDR3 coding DNA: TGTGCCAGCAGCCTCGGACAGACCATGAACACTGAAGCTTTCTTT.

This clonotype has more than one count but fewer than ten. The chain recombines TRBV11-2 with TRBJ2-7; no definite D call. Trimming removed 6 bases at V and 6 bases at J, with 18 bases between. CDR3 length: 14 residues. The germline V gene encodes CDR1 SGHAT and CDR2 FQNNGV. The CDR3 spells CASSLVTPSTEQYF. The CDR3 DNA reads TGTGCCAGCAGTTTGGTAACTCCTTCTACCGAGCAGTACTTC.

The rearrangement links TRBV29-1 to TRBJ2-7; 7 bases are shared with TRBD1. Germline assignment: CDR1 SQVTM and CDR2 ANQGSEA. After removal of 5 bases from V and 0 bases from J, the junction contained 4 bases not matched to a gene. This CDR3 region has 13 residues. In nucleotides, the CDR3 is TGCAGCGTTCCCGGGACAGCCTCCTACGAGCAGTACTTC. Translating gives CSVPGTASYEQYF.

On this clonotype itself: A read error is likely, as this CDR3 ends without the conserved phenylalanine or tryptophan. The chain couples TRBV7-2 to TRBJ2-7; D not certain. The CDR3 is 12 residues long. Trimming removed 5 bases at V and 1 base at J, with 6 bases between. Per germline, CDR1 SGHTA and CDR2 FQGNSA. In DNA, the CDR3 is TGTGCCAGCAGCCCCACATCCTACGAGCAGTACTTA. Translating it yields CASSPTSYEQYL.

V gene TRBV29-1 combines with J gene TRBJ1-3; D gene uncertain. Germline values: CDR1 SQVTM, CDR2 ANQGSEA. V was clipped by 0 bases and J by 0 bases, with 15 bases between them. The CDR3 extends over 17 amino acids. The CDR3: CSVEDRFTGSSGNTIYF. For the CDR3, the DNA is TGCAGCGTTGAAGATCGCTTCACGGGGAGCTCTGGAAACACCATATATTTT.

The chain couples TRBV6-5 to TRBJ2-7, with D maybe TRBD2 (5 bases). Trimming shortened V by 6 bases and J by 3 bases, and 15 bases separated the two germline ends. Germline CDR1 is MNHEY and CDR2 is SVGAGI. The CDR3 is made up of 14 amino acids. In nucleotides, the CDR3 is TGTGCCAGCAGGAGGTACATGGGAGTCTACGAGCAGTACTTC. Translation gives CASRRYMGVYEQYF.

This clonotype was detected only a few times. The V gene is TRBV28, the J gene TRBJ1-2; the D gene is possibly TRBD1 (5 bases). Germline CDR1 MDHEN, CDR2 SYDVKM. Trimming took 3 bases from V and 4 from J, leaving 12 bases between them. The CDR3 contains 14 residues. CDR3 coding DNA: TGTGCCAGCAGTTTGTCTTTGGGGCCCTATGGCTACACCTTC. Its translation is CASSLSLGPYGYTF.

The chain combines TRBV20-1 with TRBJ2-5; 10 bases match TRBD2. V lost 0 bases and J lost 11; bases outside the gene matches: 12. Germline CDR1 DFQATT, CDR2 SNEGSKA (reference sequence). The CDR3 extends over 15 amino acids. The CDR3 nucleotides are TGCAGTGCTAGAGATCCGGCTAGCGGGAGCGACTTACAGTACTTC. It translates to CSARDPASGSDLQYF.

This clonotype was recorded many times. The chain joins TRBV5-1 to TRBJ2-1; 8 bases line up with TRBD1. Per germline, CDR1 SGHRS and CDR2 YFSETQ. Trimming cost V 0 bases and J 3 bases; bases outside gene matches: 2. The CDR3 length is 15 residues. The CDR3 region is CASSLAGQDYNEQFF. The CDR3, as DNA: TGCGCCAGCAGCTTGGCGGGACAGGACTACAATGAGCAGTTCTTC.

The chain carries TRBV18 and TRBJ2-7; D may correspond to TRBD1 or TRBD2 (5 bases each). The CDR3 has 16 amino acids. V gave up 6 bases and J gave up 0 bases, with 18 bases separating them. Germline V gives CDR1 KGHSH, CDR2 LQKENI. The CDR3 protein is CASSLTAGTTSYEQYF. In DNA, the CDR3 is TGTGCCAGCTCTCTAACCGCCGGGACGACCTCCTACGAGCAGTACTTC.

In this sample, this clonotype turned up many times. The CDR3 sequence is CASSLGTRFYEQYF. The DNA for the CDR3 is TGTGCCAGCAGTTTGGGGACTAGATTCTACGAGCAGTACTTC. The V gene is TRBV12-3 or TRBV12-4, the J gene TRBJ2-7; 8 bases line up with TRBD2. The CDR3 consists of 14 residues. The J segment lost 3 bases and the V segment lost 3 bases, leaving 4 bases of the junction unmatched.

In this sample, this clonotype turned up a few times. This chain uses TRBV11-2 with TRBJ2-7; D not resolved. Trimming shortened V by 2 bases and J by 0 bases, and 8 bases separated the two germline ends. CDR3 length: 14 amino acids. Per the germline V gene, CDR1 is SGHAT and CDR2 is FQNNGV. The CDR3 sequence: CASSLYFSSYEQYF. CDR3 DNA: TGTGCCAGCAGCTTATACTTCAGCTCCTACGAGCAGTACTTC. Full variable domain (rest looked up from reference TRBV11-2 and TRBJ2-7): EAGVAQSPRYKIIEKRQSVAFWCNPISGHATLYWYQQILGQGPKLLIQFQNNGVVDDSQLPKDRFSAERLKGVDSTLKIQPAKLEDSAVYLCASSLYFSSYEQYFGPGTRLTVT.

In this sample, this clonotype turned up a few times. The chain uses TRBV7-3 and TRBJ2-5; D is perhaps TRBD2 (7 bases). Trimming took off 4 bases at V and 1 base at J, with 16 bases between the two ends. In germline, CDR1 is SGHTA, CDR2 FQGTGA. The CDR3 is made up of 16 amino acids. The CDR3 sequence is CASSWGASGLQETQYF. The CDR3 DNA is TGTGCCAGCAGCTGGGGGGCTAGCGGCCTCCAAGAGACCCAGTACTTC.

This clonotype was counted many times. The gene calls are TRBV14 and TRBJ2-1, with 9 nucleotides matching TRBD1. The V gene's germline CDR1 is SGHDN and CDR2 FVKESK. V was clipped by 8 bases and J by 2 bases; unmatched bases: 4. The CDR3 runs to 14 residues. The CDR3 reads CASAWDRAYNEQFF. The CDR3 nucleotides are TGTGCCAGCGCGTGGGACAGGGCCTACAATGAGCAGTTCTTC.

The sample holds many counts of this clonotype. The chain recombines TRBV29-1 with TRBJ2-7, with D perhaps matching TRBD2 (5 bases). V lost 0 bases and J lost 3, with 9 bases in between. Germline CDR1 and CDR2: SQVTM and ANQGSEA. The CDR3 has 13 amino acids. CDR3 sequence reads: CSVEDGGSYEQYF. CDR3 DNA sequence: TGCAGCGTTGAAGATGGAGGCAGCTACGAGCAGTACTTC.

The rearrangement joins TRBV15 to TRBJ2-1; D is ambiguous. The V end was cut by 4 bases, the J end by 3 bases, with 4 bases between. Per the germline V gene, CDR1 is LNHNV and CDR2 is YYDKDF (reference sequence). The CDR3 is made up of 12 amino acids. The CDR3 spells CATSTIYNEQFF. Written as DNA, the CDR3 is TGTGCCACCAGCACCATCTACAATGAGCAGTTCTTC. Combining the CDR3 with reference TRBV15 and TRBJ2-1 gives the whole variable domain DAMVIQNPRYQVTQFGKPVTLSCSQTLNHNVMYWYQQKSSQAPKLLFHYYDKDFNNEADTPDNFQSRRPNTSFCFLDIRSPGLGDTAMYLCATSTIYNEQFFGPGTRLTVL.

The rearrangement uses TRBV4-3 and TRBJ2-7; perhaps D is TRBD1 or TRBD2 (5 bases each). The CDR3 contains 17 residues. The germline V gene has CDR1 LGHNA and CDR2 YSLEER. The V and J ends lost 0 bases and 1 base respectively, with 16 bases between them. CDR3 amino acids: CASSQENHRGTSYEQYF. CDR3 bases: TGCGCCAGCAGCCAAGAGAACCATAGAGGGACGTCCTACGAGCAGTACTTC.

This chain joins TRBV6-5 and TRBJ1-2; 10 bases are a match to TRBD1. V trimming: 8 bases; J trimming: 2 bases; junction bases outside the gene matches: 8. The CDR3 runs 15 residues. Germline loops: CDR1 MNHEY, CDR2 SVGAGI. The CDR3 DNA sequence: TGTGCCAGCGGGACAGGGGAACAAAGGAACTATGGCTACACCTTC. It yields the protein CASGTGEQRNYGYTF.

This clonotype was recorded many times. The rearrangement links TRBV12-3 or TRBV12-4 to TRBJ2-7; no reliable D call. CDR3 size: 15 residues. Between the trimmed V and J ends, which lost 5 bases and 7 bases, there was a span of 21 bases. The CDR3 sequence: CASSPRDLVVREQYF. DNA of the CDR3: TGTGCCAGCAGTCCCCGAGACTTGGTTGTTCGGGAGCAGTACTTC.

This clonotype showed up just a few times. The CDR3 DNA reads TGTGCCAGCACTCCGGGACAGGGATATTCACCCCTCCACTTT. This gives the protein CASTPGQGYSPLHF. J is TRBJ1-6 and V is TRBV28, with 9 bases fitting TRBD1. This CDR3 spans 14 amino acids. Germline V lookup: CDR1 MDHEN, CDR2 SYDVKM. After removal of 7 bases from V and 8 bases from J, the junction contained 6 bases not matched to a gene.

This clonotype was detected many times. The genes are TRBV28 and TRBJ2-7, with 12 bases identical to TRBD2. Trimming removed 6 bases from V and 4 bases from J; junction bases left unmatched: 10. There are 16 residues in the CDR3. Germline CDR1 reads MDHEN; CDR2 reads SYDVKM. The CDR3 DNA follows: TGTGCCAGCAGCCAGCAAAGACTAGCGGGAGTGTACGAGCAGTACTTC. Translating it yields CASSQQRLAGVYEQYF.

CDR3 in amino acids: CASAGGRTDTQYF. DNA of the CDR3: TGTGCCTCCGCAGGGGGCAGGACAGATACGCAGTATTTT. This chain connects TRBV19 to TRBJ2-3, with 8 positions matching TRBD1. The CDR3 is made up of 13 amino acids. Germline trimming cut 11 bases from V and 3 bases from J; bases unmatched to any gene: 7. Germline CDR1 and CDR2: LNHDA and SQIVND (reference sequence). Full variable domain (remainder filled in from reference TRBV19 and TRBJ2-3): DGGITQSPKYLFRKEGQNVTLSCEQNLNHDAMYWYRQDPGQGLRLIYYSQIVNDFQKGDIAEGYSVSREKKESFPLTVTSAQKNPTAFYLCASAGGRTDTQYFGPGTRLTVL.

This clonotype was recorded many times. The CDR3: CASSPRTLGAGELFF. The DNA of the CDR3 is TGTGCCAGCAGCCCTCGAACATTGGGTGCCGGGGAGCTGTTTTTT. The V and J genes are TRBV4-2 and TRBJ2-2; D unclear. This CDR3 has 15 residues. Between the trimmed V and J ends, which lost 4 bases and 6 bases, there was a span of 15 bases. Looked up from germline, CDR1 is LGHNA and CDR2 is YNFKEQ.

This clonotype appeared many times. This chain uses TRBV6-1 with TRBJ1-1; TRBD1 might be the D (5 bases). Germline V lookup: CDR1 MNHNS, CDR2 SASEGT. This CDR3 has 13 residues. V was pared by 6 bases and J by 4 bases, with 12 bases between. The CDR3 loop reads CASSEPGLTEAFF. The DNA of the CDR3 is TGTGCCAGCAGCGAACCGGGACTCACTGAAGCTTTCTTT.

This clonotype was counted a few times. V is TRBV15 and J is TRBJ2-3; no firm D call. V was trimmed by 4 bases and J by 6 bases, leaving 14 bases between them. Germline V gene data show CDR1 as LNHNV and CDR2 as YYDKDF (reference sequence). The CDR3 has 14 residues. The CDR3 nucleotides read TGTGCCACCAGCACGGCGGTGGGCAGGGATACGCAGTATTTT. This sequence encodes CATSTAVGRDTQYF.

This clonotype appeared a few times. This chain joins TRBV12-3 or TRBV12-4 and TRBJ2-7; TRBD2 matches 7 bases. The CDR3 has 17 residues. Losses at the gene ends were 4 bases for V and 1 base for J; bases not matched to a gene: 13. The CDR3 protein is CASSYILGASGSYEQYF. For the CDR3, the DNA is TGTGCCAGCAGTTACATCCTGGGAGCTAGCGGTTCCTACGAGCAGTACTTC.